This T cell receptor beta chain was captured in a study of PD-L1 blockade in urothelial cancer. About the research overall: The patients' atezolizumab therapy, 1,200 mg intravenously every 3 weeks, started in about 2014.

Patients in the study were battling locally advanced or metastatic urothelial carcinoma. The assay was immunoSEQ multiplex PCR, and TCRdb's table has in-frame clones only and misses some. The data hold about 52,000 clones, with roughly 80% observed a single time. CDR3 length: 15 amino acids. From germline, CDR1 is SGHTA and CDR2 FQGNSA. V gave up 0 bases and J gave up 3 bases, with 12 bases separating them. The chain recombines TRBV7-2 with TRBJ2-7; no clear D gene. The receptor comes from a man between 65 and 80 years old with urothelial cancer. Here the sequenced sample was PBMCs, taken around atezolizumab (anti-PD-L1) treatment. CDR3 loop: CASSLAQEPYYEQYF. Here the CDR3 DNA reads TGTGCCAGCAGCTTAGCTCAGGAACCCTACTACGAGCAGTACTTC.